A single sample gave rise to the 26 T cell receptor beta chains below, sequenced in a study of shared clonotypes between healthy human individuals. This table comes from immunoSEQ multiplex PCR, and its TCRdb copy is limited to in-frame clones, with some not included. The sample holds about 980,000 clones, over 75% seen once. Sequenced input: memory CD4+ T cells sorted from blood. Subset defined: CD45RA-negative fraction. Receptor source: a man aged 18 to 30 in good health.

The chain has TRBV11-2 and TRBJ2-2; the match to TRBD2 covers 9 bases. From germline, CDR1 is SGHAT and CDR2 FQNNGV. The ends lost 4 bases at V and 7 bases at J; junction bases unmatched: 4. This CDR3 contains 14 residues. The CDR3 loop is CASSSLAGVGELFF. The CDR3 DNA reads TGTGCCAGCAGCTCCTTAGCGGGAGTCGGGGAGCTGTTTTTT.

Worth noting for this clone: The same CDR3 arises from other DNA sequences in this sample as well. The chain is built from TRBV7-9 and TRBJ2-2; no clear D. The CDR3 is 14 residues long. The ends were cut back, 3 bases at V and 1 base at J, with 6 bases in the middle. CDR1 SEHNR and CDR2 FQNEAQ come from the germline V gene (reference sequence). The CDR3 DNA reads TGTGCCAGCAGCTTTCGTCAGAACACCGGGGAGCTGTTTTTT. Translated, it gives CASSFRQNTGELFF.

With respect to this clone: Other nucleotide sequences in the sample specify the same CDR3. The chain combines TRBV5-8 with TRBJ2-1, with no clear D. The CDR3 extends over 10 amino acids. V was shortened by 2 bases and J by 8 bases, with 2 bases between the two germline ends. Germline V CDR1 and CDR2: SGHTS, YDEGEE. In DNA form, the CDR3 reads TGTGCCAGCAGCTTTGATGAGCAGTTCTTC. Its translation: CASSFDEQFF. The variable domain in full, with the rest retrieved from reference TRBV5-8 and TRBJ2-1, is EAGVTQSPTHLIKTRGQQATLRCSPISGHTSVYWYQQALGLGLQFLLWYDEGEERNRGNFPPRFSGRQFPNYSSELNVNALELEDSALYLCASSFDEQFFGPGTRLTVL.

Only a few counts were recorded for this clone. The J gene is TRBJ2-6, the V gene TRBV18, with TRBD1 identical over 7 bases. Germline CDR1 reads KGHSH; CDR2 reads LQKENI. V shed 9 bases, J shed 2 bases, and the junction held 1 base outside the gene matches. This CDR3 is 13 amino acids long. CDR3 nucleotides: TGTGCCAGTGACAGGGCTGGGGCCAACGTCCTGACTTTC. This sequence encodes CASDRAGANVLTF.

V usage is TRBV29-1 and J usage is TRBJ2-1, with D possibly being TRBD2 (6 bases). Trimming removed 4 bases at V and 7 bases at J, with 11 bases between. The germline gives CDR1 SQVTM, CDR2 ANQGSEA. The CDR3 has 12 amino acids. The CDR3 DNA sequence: TGCAGCGTTGTTCCCCTAGCGAATGAGCAGTTCTTC. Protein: CSVVPLANEQFF.

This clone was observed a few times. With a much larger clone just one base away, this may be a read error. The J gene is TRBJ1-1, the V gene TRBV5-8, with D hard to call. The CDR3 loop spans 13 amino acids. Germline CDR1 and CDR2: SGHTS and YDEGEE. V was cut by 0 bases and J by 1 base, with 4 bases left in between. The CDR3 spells CASSLDRNTEAFF. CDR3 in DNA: TGTGCCAGCAGCTTGGACAGGAACACTGAAGCTTTCTTT.

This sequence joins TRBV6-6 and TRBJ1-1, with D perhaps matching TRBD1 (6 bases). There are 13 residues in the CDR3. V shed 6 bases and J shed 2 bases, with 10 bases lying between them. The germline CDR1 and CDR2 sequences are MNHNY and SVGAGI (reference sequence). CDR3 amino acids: CASRSGVNTEAFF. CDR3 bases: TGTGCCAGCAGGTCAGGGGTAAACACTGAAGCTTTCTTT.

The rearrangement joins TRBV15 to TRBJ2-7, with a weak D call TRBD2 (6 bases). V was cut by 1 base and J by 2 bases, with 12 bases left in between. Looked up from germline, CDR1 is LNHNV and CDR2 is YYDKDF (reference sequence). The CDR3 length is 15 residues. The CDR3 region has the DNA TGTGCCACCAGCAGAGGAGGAGGGTTAGCCTACGAGCAGTACTTC. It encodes CATSRGGGLAYEQYF.

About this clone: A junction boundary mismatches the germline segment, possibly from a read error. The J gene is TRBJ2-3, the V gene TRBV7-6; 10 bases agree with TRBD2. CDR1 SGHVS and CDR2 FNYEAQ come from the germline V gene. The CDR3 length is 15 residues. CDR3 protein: CASSLAGVRADTQYF. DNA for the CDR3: TGTGCCAGCAGCCTAGCGGGAGTAAGGGCAGATACGCAGTATTTT.

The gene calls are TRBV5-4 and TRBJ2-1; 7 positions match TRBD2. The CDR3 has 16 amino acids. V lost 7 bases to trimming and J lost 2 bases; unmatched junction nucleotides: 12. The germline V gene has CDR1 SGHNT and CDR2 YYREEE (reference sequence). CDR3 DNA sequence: TGTGCCAGCCTTCAGGGAGGCGGGAGACCCTACAATGAGCAGTTCTTC. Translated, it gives CASLQGGGRPYNEQFF.

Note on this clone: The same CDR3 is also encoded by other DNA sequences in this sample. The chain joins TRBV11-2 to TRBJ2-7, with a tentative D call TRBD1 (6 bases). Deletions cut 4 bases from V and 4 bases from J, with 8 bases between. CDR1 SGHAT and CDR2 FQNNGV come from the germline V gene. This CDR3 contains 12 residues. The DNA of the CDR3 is TGTGCCAGCAGCTCACAGGGTTACGAGCAGTACTTC. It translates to CASSSQGYEQYF.

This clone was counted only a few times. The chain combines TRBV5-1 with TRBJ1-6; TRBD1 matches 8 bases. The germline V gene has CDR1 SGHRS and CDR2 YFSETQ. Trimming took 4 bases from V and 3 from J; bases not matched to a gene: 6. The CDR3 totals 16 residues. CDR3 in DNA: TGCGCCAGCAGCCTTGGACAGGGAGGCTATAATTCACCCCTCCACTTT. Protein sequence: CASSLGQGGYNSPLHF.

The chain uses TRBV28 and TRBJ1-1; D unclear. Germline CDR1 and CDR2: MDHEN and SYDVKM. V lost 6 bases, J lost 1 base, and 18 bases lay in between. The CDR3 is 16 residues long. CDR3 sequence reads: CASSSKGGRGNTEAFF. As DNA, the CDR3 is TGTGCCAGCAGCTCTAAGGGAGGGCGTGGGAACACTGAAGCTTTCTTT.

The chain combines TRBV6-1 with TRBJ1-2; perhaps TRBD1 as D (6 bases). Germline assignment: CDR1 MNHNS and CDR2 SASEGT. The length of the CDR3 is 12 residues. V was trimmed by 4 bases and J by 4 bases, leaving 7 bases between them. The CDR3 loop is CASSGQAYGYTF. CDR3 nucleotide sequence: TGTGCCAGCAGTGGACAGGCCTATGGCTACACCTTC.

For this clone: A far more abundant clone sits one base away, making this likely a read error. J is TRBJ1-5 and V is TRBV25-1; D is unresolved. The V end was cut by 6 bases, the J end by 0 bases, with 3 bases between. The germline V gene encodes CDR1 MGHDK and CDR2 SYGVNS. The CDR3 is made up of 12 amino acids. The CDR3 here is CASSHSNQPQHF. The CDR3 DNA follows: TGTGCCAGCAGCCATAGCAATCAGCCCCAGCATTTT. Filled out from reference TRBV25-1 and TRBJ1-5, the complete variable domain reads EADIYQTPRYLVIGTGKKITLECSQTMGHDKMYWYQQDPGMELHLIHYSYGVNSTEKGDLSSESTVSRIRTEHFPLTLESARPSHTSQYLCASSHSNQPQHFGDGTRLSIL.

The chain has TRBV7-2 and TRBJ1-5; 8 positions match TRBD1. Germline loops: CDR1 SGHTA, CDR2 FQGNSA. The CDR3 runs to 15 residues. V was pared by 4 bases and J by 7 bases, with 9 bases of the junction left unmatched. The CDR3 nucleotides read TGTGCCAGCAGCTCCCGGACAGGGAGTGGACAGCCCCAGCATTTT. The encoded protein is CASSSRTGSGQPQHF.

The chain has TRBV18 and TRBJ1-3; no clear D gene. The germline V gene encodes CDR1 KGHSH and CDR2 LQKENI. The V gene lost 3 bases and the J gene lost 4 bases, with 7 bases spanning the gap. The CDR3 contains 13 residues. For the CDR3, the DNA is TGTGCCAGCTCACCTTGGCAGGGAAACACCATATATTTT. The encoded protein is CASSPWQGNTIYF.

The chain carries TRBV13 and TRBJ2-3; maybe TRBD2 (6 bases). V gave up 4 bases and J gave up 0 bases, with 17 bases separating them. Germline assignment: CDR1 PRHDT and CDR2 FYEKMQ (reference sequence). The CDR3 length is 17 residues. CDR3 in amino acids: CASSYHFLADSTDTQYF. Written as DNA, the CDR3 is TGTGCCAGCAGCTACCATTTTTTAGCGGATAGCACAGATACGCAGTATTTT.

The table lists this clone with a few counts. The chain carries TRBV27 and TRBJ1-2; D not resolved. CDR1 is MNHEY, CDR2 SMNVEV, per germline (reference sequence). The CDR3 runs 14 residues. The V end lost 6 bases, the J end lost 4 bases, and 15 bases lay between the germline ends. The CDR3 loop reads CASREAGRFYGYTF. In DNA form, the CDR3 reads TGTGCCAGCAGAGAGGCAGGAAGATTCTATGGCTACACCTTC.

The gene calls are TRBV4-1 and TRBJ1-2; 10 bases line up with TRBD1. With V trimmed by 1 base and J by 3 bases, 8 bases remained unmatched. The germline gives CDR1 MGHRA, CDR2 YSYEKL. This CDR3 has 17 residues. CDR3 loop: CASSQGRLGQGDYGYTF. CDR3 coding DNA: TGCGCCAGCAGCCAAGGGAGGCTAGGACAGGGGGACTATGGCTACACCTTC.

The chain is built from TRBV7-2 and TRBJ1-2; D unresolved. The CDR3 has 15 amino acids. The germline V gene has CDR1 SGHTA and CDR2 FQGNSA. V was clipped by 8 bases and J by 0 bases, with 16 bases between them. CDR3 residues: CASGSDRAANYGYTF. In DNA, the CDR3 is TGTGCCAGCGGTTCAGATAGGGCAGCTAACTATGGCTACACCTTC. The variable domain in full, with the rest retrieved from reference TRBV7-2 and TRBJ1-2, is GAGVSQSPSNKVTEKGKDVELRCDPISGHTALYWYRQSLGQGLEFLIYFQGNSAPDKSGLPSDRFSAERTGGSVSTLTIQRTQQEDSAVYLCASGSDRAANYGYTFGSGTRLTVV.

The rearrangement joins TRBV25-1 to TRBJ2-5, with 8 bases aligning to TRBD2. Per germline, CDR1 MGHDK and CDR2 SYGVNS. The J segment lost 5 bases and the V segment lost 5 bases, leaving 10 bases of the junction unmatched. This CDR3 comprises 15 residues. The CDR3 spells CASSSGRAQRETQYF. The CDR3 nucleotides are TGTGCCAGCAGTTCCGGGAGGGCCCAACGGGAGACCCAGTACTTC.

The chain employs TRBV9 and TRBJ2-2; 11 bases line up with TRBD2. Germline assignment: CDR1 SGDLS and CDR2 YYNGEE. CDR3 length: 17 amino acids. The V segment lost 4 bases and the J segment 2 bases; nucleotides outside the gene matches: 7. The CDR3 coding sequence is TGTGCCAGCAGCACGACGGGGACTAGCGGAAACACCGGGGAGCTGTTTTTT. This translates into CASSTTGTSGNTGELFF.

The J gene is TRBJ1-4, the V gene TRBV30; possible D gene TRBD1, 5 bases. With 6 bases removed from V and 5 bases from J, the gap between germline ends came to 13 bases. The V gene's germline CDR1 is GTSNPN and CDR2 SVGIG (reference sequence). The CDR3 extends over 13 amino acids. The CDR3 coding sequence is TGTGCCTGCCCGGGGCCCGGGAATGAAAAACTGTTTTTT. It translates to CACPGPGNEKLFF.

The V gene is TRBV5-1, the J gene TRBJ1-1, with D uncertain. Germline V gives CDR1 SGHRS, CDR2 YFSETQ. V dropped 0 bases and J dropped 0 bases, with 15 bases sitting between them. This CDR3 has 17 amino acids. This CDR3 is CASSLGFTGSMNTEAFF. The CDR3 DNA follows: TGCGCCAGCAGCTTGGGCTTCACGGGGTCCATGAACACTGAAGCTTTCTTT.

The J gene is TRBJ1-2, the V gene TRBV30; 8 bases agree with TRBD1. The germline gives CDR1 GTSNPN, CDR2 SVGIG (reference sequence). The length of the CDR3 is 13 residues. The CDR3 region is CAGGQGPYYGYTF. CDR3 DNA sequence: TGTGCTGGCGGACAGGGCCCATACTATGGCTACACCTTC.